In its sample, the clone carrying this T cell receptor (beta chain) was seen a few times. Its antigen is unknown. Germline CDR1 is SGHDT and CDR2 is YYEEEE. This CDR3 comprises 16 residues. The V segment lost 4 bases and the J segment 10 bases; nucleotides outside the gene matches: 9. This entry belongs to a study of immune evolution from preneoplasia to lung adenocarcinoma. Study as a whole: HLA loss of heterozygosity: about 7% AIS, about 14% MIA, roughly 35% ADC, none AAH.

Study-wide points: Top clone share appeared to fall from AAH through AIS, MIA, adenocarcinoma. Later-stage lesions appeared to have more T cells, more diversity, less clonality.

Libraries were prepared by immunoSEQ multiplex PCR; TCRdb keeps only in-frame clonotypes and omits some of them. The table lists about 3,700 clones, over 75% of them singletons, with 2.1% in the top ten. After pathologic assessment, macro-dissection selected premalignant or tumor cells for extraction. The sequenced sample was FFPE invasive lung adenocarcinoma tissue. The receptor was derived from a person between 45 and 65 years old with lung adenocarcinoma. The chain uses TRBV5-6 and TRBJ1-6; TRBD1 agrees at 12 bases. CDR3: CASSPGTGGRRSPLHF. Here the CDR3 DNA reads TGTGCCAGCAGCCCCGGGACAGGGGGCCGACGGTCACCCCTCCACTTT. Looking up the rest from reference TRBV5-6 and TRBJ1-6 gives the full variable domain: DAGVTQSPTHLIKTRGQQVTLRCSPKSGHDTVSWYQQALGQGPQFIFQYYEEEERQRGNFPDRFSGHQFPNYSSELNVNALLLGDSALYLCASSPGTGGRRSPLHFGNGTRLTVT.